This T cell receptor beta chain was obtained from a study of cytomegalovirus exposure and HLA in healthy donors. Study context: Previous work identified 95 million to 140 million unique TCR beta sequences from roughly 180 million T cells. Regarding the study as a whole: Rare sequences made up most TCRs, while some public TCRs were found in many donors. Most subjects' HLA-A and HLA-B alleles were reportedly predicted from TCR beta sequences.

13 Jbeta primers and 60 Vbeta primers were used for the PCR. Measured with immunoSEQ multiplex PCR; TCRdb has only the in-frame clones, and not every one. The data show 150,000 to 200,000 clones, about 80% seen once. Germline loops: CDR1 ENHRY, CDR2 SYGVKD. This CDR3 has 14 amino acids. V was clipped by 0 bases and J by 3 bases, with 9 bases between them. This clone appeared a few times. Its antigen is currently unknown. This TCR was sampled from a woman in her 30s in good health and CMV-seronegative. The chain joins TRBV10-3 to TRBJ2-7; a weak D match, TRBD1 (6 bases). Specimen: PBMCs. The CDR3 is CAISESQGVYEQYF. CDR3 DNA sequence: TGTGCCATCAGTGAGTCACAGGGAGTCTACGAGCAGTACTTC.